This T cell receptor beta chain was documented in a study of T cells in Graves' hyperthyroidism and ophthalmopathy. General study results and limits: The model anticipated ophthalmopathy a median around 6 months pre-onset. Ophthalmopathy was distinguished from stable hyperthyroidism by 13 V-J signatures.

CDR1 is MGHRA, CDR2 YSYEKL, per germline. J gave up 0 bases and V 3 bases, and 15 bases lay outside the gene matches. This CDR3 contains 19 residues. There were TCR beta CDR3 regions amplified from RNA transcripts. The TCR CDR3 first-round RT-PCR relied on the HTBI primer set. MiXCR, applied by TCRdb to the multiplex PCR reads, yields one record per CDR3 protein. Found here are 340,000 or so distinct CDR3 sequences, under 25% of them singletons; the top ten hold about 50%. The sample holds many counts of this clonotype. Its antigen is unknown. Investigators excluded patients with uncontrolled infection, other autoimmune disease, pregnancy or lactation.

The sequenced material came from blood. This receptor was identified in a woman aged 45-60 years with Graves' hyperthyroidism. The gene calls are TRBV4-1 and TRBJ1-1, with TRBD1 identical over 8 bases. CDR3 region: CASSQGRQGLTLMNTEAFF. CDR3 sequence (DNA): TGCGCCAGCAGCCAGGGCCGACAGGGGTTGACTTTAATGAACACTGAAGCTTTCTTT.